Each of the 3 T cell receptor beta chains below was sequenced from the same sample in a study of technical replicates of blood from a few donors. The table came from immunoSEQ multiplex PCR; TCRdb's copy has only in-frame clones and leaves some out. The sample lists over 70,000 clones, around nine tenths seen once, with 0.41% in the top ten. The specimen was T cells isolated from PBMCs. The receptor set was obtained from a human donor in good health.

The chain employs TRBV6-5 and TRBJ1-1; D remains unclear. The germline V and J ends were trimmed by 3 bases and 1 base, with 9 bases remaining between them. Germline V lookup: CDR1 MNHEY, CDR2 SVGAGI. The CDR3 has 14 amino acids. The CDR3 loop is CASSYHPGNTEAFF. For the CDR3, the DNA is TGTGCCAGCAGTTATCATCCGGGGAACACTGAAGCTTTCTTT.

In nucleotides, the CDR3 is TGTGCCAGCAGCCCAGAACGGATGACTTCCTACGAGCAGTACTTC. Translation gives CASSPERMTSYEQYF. The V call is TRBV9, the J call TRBJ2-7; D uncertain. The CDR3 contains 15 residues. Germline V gives CDR1 SGDLS, CDR2 YYNGEE. Trimming took off 4 bases at V and 1 base at J, with 15 bases between the two ends.

The CDR3, as DNA: TGTGCCTGGACCCCACGGAGCAGGGGGCCTCACGAGCAGTACTTC. Its translation is CAWTPRSRGPHEQYF. The rearrangement uses TRBV30 and TRBJ2-7, with TRBD1 matching 8 bases. Germline CDR1 reads GTSNPN; CDR2 reads SVGIG (reference sequence). V gave up 4 bases and J gave up 5 bases; unmatched junction bases: 13. CDR3 length equals 15 residues.